This is a list of T cell receptor beta chains from one sample in a study of blood T cell repertoires in COVID-19. Clones were read by immunoSEQ multiplex PCR, and TCRdb kept only the in-frame ones, dropping some. Seen here are approximately 250,000 clones, roughly 85% observed once, and the top ten hold approximately 8.6%. The sample consisted of PBMCs or T cells enriched from blood (not recorded which). Source of these receptors: a woman aged 45-60 years with acute COVID-19. CDR3s include the opening cysteine and the closing phenylalanine or tryptophan. D genes are given only for firm matches. Clone sizes are given selectively: once, few, many, or a class where the clone is expanded.

clone size: few
V gene: TRBV14
D gene: TRBD1
CDR3 protein: CASRPNQGVNTEAFF

clone size: NA
V gene: TRBV6-5
D gene: NA
CDR3 protein: CASSRSGELFF

clone size: NA
V gene: TRBV10-3
D gene: NA
CDR3 protein: CAIRSSAGLNTEAFF

clone size: NA
V gene: TRBV9
D gene: NA
CDR3 protein: CASSPGHTEAFF

clone size: NA
V gene: TRBV18
D gene: TRBD1
CDR3 protein: CASSDGQGGGSPLHF

clone size: NA
V gene: TRBV7-2
D gene: TRBD1
CDR3 protein: CASSLFRDRTYF

clone size: NA
V gene: TRBV12-3/TRBV12-4
D gene: NA
CDR3 protein: CASSLGSSYEQYF

clone size: many
V gene: TRBV18
D gene: NA
CDR3 protein: CASSSSRGEQYF

clone size: NA
V gene: TRBV11-3
D gene: TRBD2
CDR3 protein: CASSFSSGGVTGELFF

clone size: NA
V gene: TRBV5-8
D gene: TRBD1
CDR3 protein: CASSYPRTGVQETQYF

clone size: few
V gene: TRBV21-1
D gene: NA
CDR3 protein: CASPSGGTGYGYTF

clone size: NA
V gene: TRBV11-3
D gene: TRBD1
CDR3 protein: CASSPDRGSNTIYF

clone size: few
V gene: TRBV30
D gene: NA
CDR3 protein: CAWSRQANWPQHF

clone size: NA
V gene: TRBV10-3
D gene: NA
CDR3 protein: CAISEAGQYEQYF

clone size: NA
V gene: TRBV27
D gene: TRBD2
CDR3 protein: CASSLSGTSGRRNEQFF

clone size: NA
V gene: TRBV13
D gene: TRBD2
CDR3 protein: CASSLQRTSGGDEQFF

clone size: few
V gene: TRBV29-1
D gene: TRBD1
CDR3 protein: CSVSDRGGGYTF

clone size: NA
V gene: TRBV7-2
D gene: TRBD1
CDR3 protein: CASSASRRTGVLYF

clone size: NA
V gene: TRBV9
D gene: NA
CDR3 protein: CASSGRQVGTNEKLFF

clone size: NA
V gene: TRBV7-9
D gene: TRBD2
CDR3 protein: CASSFAGGSYNEQFF

clone size: NA
V gene: TRBV28
D gene: TRBD2
CDR3 protein: CASSLQLAGAPETQYF

clone size: NA
V gene: TRBV6-2/TRBV6-3
D gene: NA
CDR3 protein: CASSYGGFGNQPQHF

clone size: NA
V gene: TRBV5-4
D gene: NA
CDR3 protein: CASSGVGDNEQFF

clone size: NA
V gene: TRBV30
D gene: NA
CDR3 protein: CAWSASLRNQPQHF

clone size: NA
V gene: TRBV6-5
D gene: NA
CDR3 protein: CASTYDVYNSPLHF

clone size: NA
V gene: TRBV30
D gene: TRBD1
CDR3 protein: CAWRKQGLGSPLHF

clone size: NA
V gene: TRBV5-4
D gene: NA
CDR3 protein: CASSLGGISSAQETQYF

clone size: NA
V gene: TRBV25-1
D gene: NA
CDR3 protein: CASSISSGAFF

clone size: NA
V gene: TRBV10-3
D gene: NA
CDR3 protein: CAIRLPTTDTQYF

clone size: NA
V gene: TRBV6-5
D gene: NA
CDR3 protein: CASLNAGAGQPQHF

clone size: NA
V gene: TRBV6-2/TRBV6-3
D gene: TRBD1
CDR3 protein: CASSSQGAGNTIYF

clone size: NA
V gene: TRBV4-2
D gene: NA
CDR3 protein: CASSQPNRDPLDTEAFF